A selection of T cell receptor beta chains follows, all from one sample in a study of cytotoxic CD8 clonotypes in ibrutinib-treated CLL. TCRdb keeps only in-frame clones here, not all; method: immunoSEQ multiplex PCR. The sample yields about 130,000 clones, roughly 80% seen once. The sequencing used PBMCs, collected after 24 months of ibrutinib treatment. These receptor sequences come from a human donor with chronic lymphocytic leukemia. CDR3s include the opening cysteine and the closing phenylalanine or tryptophan. The order of the fields is CDR3 protein, CDR3 DNA, D gene, V gene, clone size, J gene. The D gene is left open where the match is weak. The size entry is marked missing in some rows and otherwise reads once, few, many or a size class.

CASSTDRLNTEAFF | TGTGCCAGCAGCACGGACAGGTTGAACACTGAAGCTTTCTTT | TRBD1 | TRBV5-4 | - | TRBJ1-1
CAWRAGWAANNYGYTF | TGTGCCTGGAGGGCAGGCTGGGCGGCTAATAACTATGGCTACACCTTC | - | TRBV30 | - | TRBJ1-2
CASSLTGYTEAFF | TGTGCCAGCAGCTTAACAGGGTACACTGAAGCTTTCTTT | - | TRBV7-8 | few | TRBJ1-1
CASSQDTGGSGNTIYF | TGCGCCAGCAGCCAAGATACAGGGGGCTCTGGAAACACCATATATTTT | TRBD1 | TRBV4-3 | - | TRBJ1-3
CASSLEILAGGQGETQYF | TGTGCCAGCAGCTTAGAGATCCTAGCGGGGGGCCAAGGGGAGACCCAGTACTTC | TRBD2 | TRBV7-2 | - | TRBJ2-5
CASMAGRQETQYF | TGTGCCAGCATGGCAGGACGACAAGAGACCCAGTACTTC | - | TRBV7-9 | - | TRBJ2-5
CASSDPGGVGYEQYF | TGTGCCAGCTCAGACCCGGGGGGGGTCGGATACGAGCAGTACTTC | TRBD2 | TRBV18 | - | TRBJ2-7
CATSRMGQDNEQFF | TGTGCCACCAGCCGCATGGGCCAGGACAATGAGCAGTTCTTC | - | TRBV27 | few | TRBJ2-1
CASTNTGTGNEKLFF | TGTGCCAGTACTAACACCGGGACAGGAAATGAAAAACTGTTTTTT | TRBD1 | TRBV19 | once | TRBJ1-4
CASSPYSGYEQYF | TGTGCCAGCTCACCTTATTCCGGCTACGAGCAGTACTTC | - | TRBV18 | - | TRBJ2-7
CATGTGGADTEAFF | TGCGCCACCGGGACAGGGGGCGCGGACACTGAAGCTTTCTTT | TRBD1 | TRBV5-1 | - | TRBJ1-1
CASSHNGGEAFF | TGCGCCAGCAGCCATAACGGGGGTGAAGCTTTCTTT | - | TRBV4-1 | - | TRBJ1-1
CASSLVGLSNQPQHF | TGTGCCAGCAGTTTAGTGGGACTTAGCAATCAGCCCCAGCATTTT | - | TRBV28 | - | TRBJ1-5
CASSTRTGGHRYGYTF | TGTGCCAGCAGCACCAGGACAGGGGGCCATCGATATGGCTACACCTTC | TRBD1 | TRBV7-8 | - | TRBJ1-2
CASSYVGLNTEAFF | TGCGCCAGCAGCTACGTGGGGCTGAACACTGAAGCTTTCTTT | - | TRBV4-3 | - | TRBJ1-1
CAISESTFSNQPQHF | TGTGCCATCAGTGAGTCGACATTTAGCAATCAGCCCCAGCATTTT | - | TRBV10-3 | - | TRBJ1-5
CASSLVRFF | TGCGCCAGCAGCTTGGTACGGTTCTTC | - | TRBV5-1 | - | TRBJ2-1
CASKGQGATWEETQYF | TGTGCCAGCAAGGGACAGGGGGCGACCTGGGAAGAGACCCAGTACTTC | TRBD1 | TRBV19 | - | TRBJ2-5
CASSRDSAYNEKLFF | TGCGCCAGCAGCCGAGACAGCGCCTATAATGAAAAACTGTTTTTT | - | TRBV5-1 | - | TRBJ1-4
CASSFYSGVTYEQYF | TGTGCCAGCAGCTTCTATTCGGGGGTCACCTACGAGCAGTACTTC | - | TRBV7-8 | - | TRBJ2-7
CASSLNRDYTEAFF | TGTGCCAGCAGTTTAAACAGGGACTACACTGAAGCTTTCTTT | - | TRBV27 | - | TRBJ1-1
CASSLLGGRTEAFF | TGTGCCAGCAGCTTGTTGGGGGGCAGGACTGAAGCTTTCTTT | - | TRBV5-4 | - | TRBJ1-1
CASRRGPSGIQYF | TGTGCCTCCAGGAGGGGTCCTTCGGGCATTCAGTACTTC | - | TRBV6-1 | - | TRBJ2-4
CAIGVRGLSPLHF | TGTGCCATCGGCGTCAGGGGGCTATCACCCCTCCACTTT | TRBD1 | TRBV10-3 | few | TRBJ1-6
CAWSVSGRDYGYTF | TGTGCCTGGAGTGTGTCAGGGCGCGACTATGGCTACACCTTC | - | TRBV30 | many | TRBJ1-2
CASSLVAGHPYNEQFF | TGCGCCAGCAGCTTGGTGGCAGGGCACCCCTACAATGAGCAGTTCTTC | - | TRBV5-1 | - | TRBJ2-1